The 12 T cell receptor beta chains in this list originate from one sample, sequenced in a study of T cells in Graves' hyperthyroidism and ophthalmopathy. RNA transcripts yielded amplified TCR beta CDR3 regions. The HTBI primer set drove a first-round RT-PCR of the TCR CDR3. TCRdb processed the multiplex PCR reads anew with MiXCR; each CDR3 protein has one entry. The profile shows fewer than 600,000 distinct CDR3 sequences, 14% of them singletons. Sequenced material: blood. The receptor source for this set is a woman aged 35 to 49 with Graves' hyperthyroidism.

V gene TRBV6-5 combines with J gene TRBJ1-1; 9 nucleotides align to TRBD1. CDR3 size: 14 residues. V shed 2 bases, J shed 5 bases, and the junction held 3 bases outside the gene matches. Per germline, CDR1 MNHEY and CDR2 SVGAGI. The CDR3 sequence is CASSYTDRGTEAFF. In DNA, the CDR3 is TGTGCCAGCAGTTACACGGACAGGGGTACTGAAGCTTTCTTT.

This clonotype occurred a few times. The V call is TRBV19, the J call TRBJ2-5; TRBD1 or TRBD2 may be the D gene (6 bases each). CDR3 length: 16 residues. CDR1 is LNHDA, CDR2 SQIVND, per germline (reference sequence). Trimming took 3 bases from V and 1 from J, leaving 15 bases between them. The chain's CDR3 is CASSIGGGGVQETQYF. Here the CDR3 DNA reads TGTGCCAGTAGTATCGGGGGCGGTGGAGTCCAAGAGACCCAGTACTTC. The complete variable domain, with remaining parts taken from reference TRBV19 and TRBJ2-5, reads DGGITQSPKYLFRKEGQNVTLSCEQNLNHDAMYWYRQDPGQGLRLIYYSQIVNDFQKGDIAEGYSVSREKKESFPLTVTSAQKNPTAFYLCASSIGGGGVQETQYFGPGTRLLVL.

This clonotype occurred many times. The chain is built from TRBV28 and TRBJ1-4; no clear D gene. CDR3 length equals 16 residues. Germline V gives CDR1 MDHEN, CDR2 SYDVKM. V was shortened by 5 bases and J by 3 bases, with 16 bases between the two germline ends. CDR3 sequence reads: CASSQIRAAANEKLFF. The DNA for the CDR3 is TGTGCCAGCAGTCAAATCCGGGCTGCGGCTAATGAAAAACTGTTTTTT.

This clonotype was counted many times. This chain uses TRBV12-3 or TRBV12-4 with TRBJ2-7; tentatively, D is TRBD1 (5 bases). V lost 8 bases and J 4 bases, leaving 15 bases between the germline ends. The CDR3 is 13 amino acids. CDR3 DNA sequence: TGTGCCAGCTCCAAAACGCAGGGATACGAGCAGTACTTC. This sequence encodes CASSKTQGYEQYF.

The sample holds many counts of this clonotype. The rearrangement joins TRBV2 to TRBJ2-4; 8 bases are a match to TRBD1. After removal of 6 bases from V and 4 bases from J, the junction contained 8 bases not matched to a gene. The CDR3 has 15 residues. CDR1 and CDR2 (germline): SNHLY, FYNNEI. The CDR3 region has the DNA TGTGCCAGCAGGGCCACAGGGGGGTTGAAAAACATTCAGTACTTC. This encodes CASRATGGLKNIQYF.

This clonotype was observed a few times. The chain employs TRBV19 and TRBJ2-7; D unresolved. V lost 3 bases and J 5 bases, leaving 14 bases between the germline ends. Germline V CDR1 and CDR2: LNHDA, SQIVND (reference sequence). CDR3 length: 14 residues. CDR3 loop: CASSIEMRWNEQYF. The CDR3 DNA sequence: TGTGCCAGTAGTATCGAGATGCGGTGGAACGAGCAGTACTTC.

The gene calls are TRBV18 and TRBJ2-1; 7 nucleotides align to TRBD2. There are 13 residues in the CDR3. Germline-derived CDR1 and CDR2 are KGHSH and LQKENI. With 3 bases clipped from V and 5 bases from J, the junction kept 1 base outside the gene matches. This CDR3 reads CASSPAGDNEQFF. In DNA, the CDR3 is TGTGCCAGCTCACCCGCGGGAGACAATGAGCAGTTCTTC.

This clonotype was seen ten or more times. The chain combines TRBV20-1 with TRBJ2-3; perhaps TRBD2 as D (5 bases). In germline, CDR1 is DFQATT, CDR2 SNEGSKA (reference sequence). V was cut by 3 bases and J by 1 base, with 5 bases left in between. CDR3 length equals 12 residues. The CDR3 region has the DNA TGCAGTGCTAGCGGGGGCACAGATACGCAGTATTTT. Translating it yields CSASGGTDTQYF.

As regards this clonotype: This clone may be a read error of a much larger clone one base away. The chain couples TRBV20-1 to TRBJ1-6; perhaps TRBD1 as D (5 bases). This CDR3 comprises 14 residues. Germline V gives CDR1 DFQATT, CDR2 SNEGSKA (reference sequence). The ends were cut back, 4 bases at V and 9 bases at J, with 16 bases in the middle. CDR3 region: CSATDRQRSSPLHF. The CDR3 nucleotides read TGCAGTGCTACCGACCGACAGCGGAGTTCACCCCTCCACTTT.

There are many counts of this clonotype. This chain links TRBV5-6 with TRBJ1-1; the D gene is possibly TRBD1 (5 bases). CDR1 is SGHDT, CDR2 YYEEEE, per germline. Deletions cut 2 bases from V and 8 bases from J, with 10 bases between. The CDR3 spans 12 residues. The CDR3 is CASSLGVMEAFF. As DNA, the CDR3 is TGTGCCAGCAGCTTAGGGGTAATGGAAGCTTTCTTT.

This sequence joins TRBV11-1 and TRBJ2-1; 10 bases fit TRBD2. CDR3 length equals 16 residues. The germline V gene encodes CDR1 SGHAT and CDR2 FQDESV (reference sequence). Trimming took 5 bases from V and 0 from J; bases not matched to a gene: 4. For the CDR3, the DNA is TGTGCCAGCAGCCTATGGACTAGCGGCTCCTACAATGAGCAGTTCTTC. It specifies CASSLWTSGSYNEQFF.

This clonotype was counted many times. The V gene is TRBV3-1, the J gene TRBJ2-1; 7 bases are shared with TRBD2. The ends lost 2 bases at V and 9 bases at J; junction bases unmatched: 7. This CDR3 comprises 14 residues. Germline loops: CDR1 LGHDT, CDR2 YNNKEL (reference sequence). Here the CDR3 DNA reads TGTGCCAGCAGCCAATTCAGCGGGAAGAGTGAGCAGTTCTTC. Its protein product is CASSQFSGKSEQFF.